This T cell receptor beta chain came from a study of T cell responses to AZD1222 COVID-19 vaccine. Method: immunoSEQ multiplex PCR; TCRdb's copy keeps in-frame clones and lacks some. The data hold roughly 150,000 clones, with more than 70% observed a single time. Points from the study as a whole: Baseline serostatus was positive in only six AZD1222 recipients. The CD4 TCRs associated with vaccination extended across spike and predominated at 160-218 and 743-854. Sampled repertoires all dated from after the peak T cell response.

Remarks on this clone: Its antigen remains unknown.

This clonotype was sampled from an adult in good health. The material was peripheral blood, obtained on day 0 of MenACWY control vaccination.

CDR3 sequence (DNA): TGTGCCAGTAGTATGGGGGCGGGCAATCAGCCCCAGCATTTT. It is translated as CASSMGAGNQPQHF. This chain joins TRBV19 and TRBJ1-5; D is perhaps TRBD1 (6 bases). CDR1 is LNHDA and CDR2 is SQIVND in the germline V gene (reference sequence). The CDR3 covers 14 residues. V shed 3 bases and J shed 2 bases, with 8 bases lying between them.